The TCR beta chain described here comes from a study of T cells in Graves' hyperthyroidism and ophthalmopathy (dated by TCRdb to between 2017 and 2020). General notes on the study: Peripheral blood samples were taken at the time of initial diagnosis, prior to any treatment. A discovery cohort of fewer than 110 patients, about 40 with Graves' ophthalmopathy and 55 to 60 with stable Graves' hyperthyroidism, was used to find distinguishing TCR V-J signatures. Prospective prediction of ophthalmopathy was tested in an independent validation cohort of approximately 19 hyperthyroidism patients and 15 to 17 patients who later progressed to ophthalmopathy. The 85 to 100 discovery patients were divided at random into training and test sets in a 7:3 ratio. In about 6 Graves' hyperthyroidism patients, the study also compared T-cell repertoires from thyroid tissue with T-cell repertoires from blood. Following sampling, methimazole starting at 30 mg daily was given to hyperthyroidism patients, and high-dose intravenous methylprednisolone was given to ophthalmopathy patients. The paper reports TCR Vbeta CDR3 sequencing of about 140 peripheral blood samples: around 45 ophthalmopathy, over 70 hyperthyroidism and 17 progressor patients.

Here is what the overall study found, with its caveats: In cross-validation, a model built on a 13 V-J signature told ophthalmopathy apart from stable hyperthyroidism with over 85% sensitivity and approximately 84% specificity, and in testing the same model reached 80%/75%. Most expanded thyroid clonotypes (frequency above 0.001) were also found in blood, which suggests that blood repertoires may mirror thyroid immune responses. In validation, progression to ophthalmopathy was predicted by the model with 65% to 71% sensitivity and nearly 75% specificity, a median of about 6 months before onset. Sample size was not statistically predetermined, and blinding of investigators to group allocation was not performed.

The germline V gene (reference sequence) yields SEHNR for CDR1 and FQNEAQ for CDR2. The junction shows trimming of 4 bases on V and 5 bases on J, and the gene matches do not reach 5 bases of it. The CDR3 spans 15 residues, from the cysteine through the phenylalanine. The entry retains the CDR3 DNA only, 45 bases that are in frame from base 1. Stable Graves' hyperthyroidism was defined as no progression to ophthalmopathy during 18 months of follow-up. The hyperthyroidism patients were between 18 and 65 years old and newly diagnosed, with a disease duration of less than 2 months. Any patient with an uncontrolled infection, another autoimmune disease, pregnancy or lactation was excluded. Clinical symptoms, serum thyroxine and TRAb, thyroid ultrasound, and orbital computed tomography formed the basis for the diagnoses. PBMCs were isolated from 8 to 10 ml of fresh peripheral blood by Ficoll-Paque density gradient centrifugation. Total RNA was extracted with Trizol reagent, and quality was checked on an Agilent 2100 Bioanalyzer.

This clonotype was seen more than once but under ten times. It has no known antigen specificity. Per-nucleotide qualities are absent, and no much larger clonotype sits a single base away. TCR beta CDR3 regions were amplified from RNA transcripts. A first-round RT-PCR of the TCR CDR3 used the HTBI primer set with the Qiagen OneStep RT-PCR kit. Libraries were constructed in a second round of multiplex PCR, after which size selection and purification were performed. Libraries were sequenced paired-end with 100 bp reads on an Illumina HiSeq2000. Per the original workflow: SOAPnuke was used to process the raw data, removing reads that contained adapters or uncalled bases, had a mean Phred below 15, or lacked an exact match to the constant primer or identifier. COPE v1.2.5 was used to merge the high-quality paired reads, and each unique nucleotide sequence was defined as a clonotype. MiTCR v1.1 was used to align the clonotypes against IMGT TRBV, TRBD and TRBJ reference segments. Analysis was restricted to V-J combinations with a frequency above 0.0001, which covered about 99% of repertoires. The TCS score was defined as the ratio of F50 (clonal expansion) to E x V (chaos), calculated using BLOSUM62-based TCRdist between CDR3 peptides within each V-J. Welch's t-statistics and random forest reduced 500 to 650 V-J features to fewer than 15, which were used in a naive Bayes classifier (R e1071). Using fastp trimming at Q25 and MiXCR clonotype assembly, TCRdb reanalyzed the public sequencing data and kept in-frame beta chains. Duplicate CDR3 protein sequences are folded into a single record with the most common DNA and genes. The V and J calls and clone size are TCRdb's, not the authors'. This sample holds a few hundred thousand distinct CDR3 sequences; around 20% were observed only once. Of the sample, around 47% is held by the ten largest clones.

The V and J genes are TRBV7-9 and TRBJ2-5, with 12 bases aligning to TRBD2. What was sequenced was blood. This receptor was taken from a man aged 35 to 55 with Graves' hyperthyroidism. The CDR3 protein is CASSSSGGASETQYF. The DNA sequence follows: TGTGCCAGCAGCTCTAGCGGGGGGGCCAGTGAGACCCAGTACTTC. The full variable domain, with segments outside the CDR3 supplied by the reference TRBV7-9 and TRBJ2-5 proteins, appears as DTGVSQNPRHKITKRGQNVTFRCDPISEHNRLYWYRQTLGQGPEFLTYFQNEAQLEKSRLLSDRFSAERPKGSFSTLEIQRTEQGDSAMYLCASSSSGGASETQYFGPGTRLLVL.